The clone carrying this T cell receptor beta chain was observed a few times. Its antigen is unknown. This specimen belongs to a study of shared clonotypes between healthy human individuals. Overall study: The study used three CD4 naive, three CD4 memory, two CD8 naive and one CD8 memory plate per donor.

The assay was immunoSEQ multiplex PCR, and TCRdb's table has in-frame clones only and misses some. The sample shows around 510,000 clones, approximately 95% of them seen only once. Points from the study as a whole: The naive CD4 repertoires of a handful of donors were compared, and approximately 5% of clonotypes were shared.

The CDR3 spans 13 residues. Germline CDR1 reads MNHEY; CDR2 reads SVGAGI. The V gene end was trimmed by 6 bases and the J gene end by 5 bases; junction bases not matched to a gene: 3. The gene calls are TRBV6-5 and TRBJ2-7, with 11 bases lining up with TRBD2. The sequencing input was naive CD4+ T cells sorted from blood. Subset here: CD45RA+ positively selected. The sequence came from a woman aged 25 to 39 in good health. The CDR3 DNA follows: TGTGCCAGCAGCAGACTAGCGGGAAACGAGCAGTACTTC. It specifies CASSRLAGNEQYF.